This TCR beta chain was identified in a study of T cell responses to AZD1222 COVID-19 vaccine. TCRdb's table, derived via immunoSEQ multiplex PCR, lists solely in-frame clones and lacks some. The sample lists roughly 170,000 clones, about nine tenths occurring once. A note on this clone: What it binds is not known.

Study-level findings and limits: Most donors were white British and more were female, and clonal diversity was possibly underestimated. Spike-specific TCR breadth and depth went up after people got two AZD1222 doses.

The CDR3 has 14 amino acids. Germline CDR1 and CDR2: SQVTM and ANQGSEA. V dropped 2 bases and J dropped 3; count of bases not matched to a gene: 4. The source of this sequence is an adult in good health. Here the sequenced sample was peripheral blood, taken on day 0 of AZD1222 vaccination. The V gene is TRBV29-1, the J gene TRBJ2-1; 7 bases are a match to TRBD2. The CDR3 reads CSVELRELYNEQFF. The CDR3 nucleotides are TGCAGCGTTGAATTGCGGGAGCTCTACAATGAGCAGTTCTTC.